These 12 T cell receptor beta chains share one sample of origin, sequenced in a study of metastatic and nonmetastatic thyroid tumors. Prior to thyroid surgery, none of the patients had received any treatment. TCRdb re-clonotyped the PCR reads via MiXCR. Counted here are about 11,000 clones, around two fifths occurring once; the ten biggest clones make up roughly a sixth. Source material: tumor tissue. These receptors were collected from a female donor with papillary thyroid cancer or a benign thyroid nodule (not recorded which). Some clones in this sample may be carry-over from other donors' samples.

The DNA of the CDR3 is TGTGCCAGCAGCTTAGGGGTGCGGGGATCTTACGAGCAGTACTTC. As protein: CASSLGVRGSYEQYF. The chain is built from TRBV7-2 and TRBJ2-7; TRBD2 might be the D (6 bases). Deletions cut 1 base from V and 4 bases from J, with 14 bases between. CDR3 length equals 15 residues. CDR1 and CDR2 (germline): SGHTA, FQGNSA.

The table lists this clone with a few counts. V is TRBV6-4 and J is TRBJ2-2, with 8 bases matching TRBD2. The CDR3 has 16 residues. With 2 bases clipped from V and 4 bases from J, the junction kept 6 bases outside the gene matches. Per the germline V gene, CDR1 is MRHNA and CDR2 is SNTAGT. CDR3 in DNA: TGTGCCAGCAGTGACGGGGCGGGAGGACCCACCGGGGAGCTGTTTTTT. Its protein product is CASSDGAGGPTGELFF.

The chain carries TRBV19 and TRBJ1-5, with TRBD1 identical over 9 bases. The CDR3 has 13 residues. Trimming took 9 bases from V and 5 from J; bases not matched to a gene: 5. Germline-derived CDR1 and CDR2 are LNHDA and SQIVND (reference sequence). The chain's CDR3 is CASEGTGYQPQHF. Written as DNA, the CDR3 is TGTGCCAGCGAAGGGACAGGGTATCAGCCCCAGCATTTT.

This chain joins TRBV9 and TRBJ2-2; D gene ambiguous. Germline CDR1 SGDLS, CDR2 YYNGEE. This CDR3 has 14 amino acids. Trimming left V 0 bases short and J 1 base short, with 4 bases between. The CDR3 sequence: CASSVAGNTGELFF. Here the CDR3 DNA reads TGTGCCAGCAGCGTAGCCGGGAACACCGGGGAGCTGTTTTTT. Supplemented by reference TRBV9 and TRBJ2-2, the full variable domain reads DSGVTQTPKHLITATGQRVTLRCSPRSGDLSVYWYQQSLDQGLQFLIQYYNGEERAKGNILERFSAQQFPDLHSELNLSSLELGDSALYFCASSVAGNTGELFFGEGSRLTVL.

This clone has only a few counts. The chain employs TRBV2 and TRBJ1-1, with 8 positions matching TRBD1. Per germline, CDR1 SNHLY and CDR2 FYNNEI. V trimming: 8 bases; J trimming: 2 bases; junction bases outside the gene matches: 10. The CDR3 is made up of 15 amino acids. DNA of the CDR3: TGTGCCAGCTCGACGCCGGGACAGGCAAACACTGAAGCTTTCTTT. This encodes CASSTPGQANTEAFF. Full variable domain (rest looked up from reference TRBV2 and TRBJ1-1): EPEVTQTPSHQVTQMGQEVILRCVPISNHLYFYWYRQILGQKVEFLVSFYNNEISEKSEIFDDQFSVERPDGSNFTLKIRSTKLEDSAMYFCASSTPGQANTEAFFGQGTRLTVV.

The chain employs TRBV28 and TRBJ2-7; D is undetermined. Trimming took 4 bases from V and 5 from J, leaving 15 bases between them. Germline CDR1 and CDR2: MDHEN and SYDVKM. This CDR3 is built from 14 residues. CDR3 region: CASSSYLEVHEQYF. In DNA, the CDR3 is TGTGCCAGCAGTTCGTACCTAGAGGTACACGAGCAGTACTTC.

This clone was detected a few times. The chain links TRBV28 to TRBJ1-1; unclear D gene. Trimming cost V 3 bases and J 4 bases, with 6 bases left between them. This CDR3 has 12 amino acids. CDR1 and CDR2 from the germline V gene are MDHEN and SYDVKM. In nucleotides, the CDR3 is TGTGCCAGCAGTTTGTGGGCCACTGAAGCTTTCTTT. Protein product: CASSLWATEAFF.

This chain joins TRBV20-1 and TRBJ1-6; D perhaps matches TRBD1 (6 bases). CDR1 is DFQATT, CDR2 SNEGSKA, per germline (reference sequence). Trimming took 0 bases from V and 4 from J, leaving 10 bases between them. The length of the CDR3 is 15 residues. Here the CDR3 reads CSAREDSLYNSPLHF. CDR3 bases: TGCAGTGCTAGAGAGGACAGTCTATATAATTCACCCCTCCACTTT.

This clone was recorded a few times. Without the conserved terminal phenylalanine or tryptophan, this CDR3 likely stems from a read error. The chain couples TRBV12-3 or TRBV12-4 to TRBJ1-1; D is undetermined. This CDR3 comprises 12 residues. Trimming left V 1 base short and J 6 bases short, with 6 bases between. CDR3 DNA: TGTGCCAGCAGTTTAGAGAGGGCTGAAGCTTTCCTT. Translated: CASSLERAEAFL.

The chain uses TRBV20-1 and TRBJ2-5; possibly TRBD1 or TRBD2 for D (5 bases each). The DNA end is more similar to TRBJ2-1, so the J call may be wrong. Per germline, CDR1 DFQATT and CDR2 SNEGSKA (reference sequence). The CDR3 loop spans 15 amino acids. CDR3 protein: CSARDRTLRHNEQFF. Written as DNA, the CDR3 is TGCAGTGCAAGGGACCGGACTCTCCGACACAATGAGCAGTTCTTC.

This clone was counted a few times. This CDR3 is CASSEQGGSYNEQFF. The CDR3 DNA follows: TGTGCCAGCAGTGAACAGGGAGGGTCCTACAATGAGCAGTTCTTC. The V call is TRBV12-3 or TRBV12-4, the J call TRBJ2-1; D is possibly TRBD2 (7 bases). CDR3 length: 15 residues. Trimming pared 5 bases from V and 1 base from J, leaving 12 bases between.

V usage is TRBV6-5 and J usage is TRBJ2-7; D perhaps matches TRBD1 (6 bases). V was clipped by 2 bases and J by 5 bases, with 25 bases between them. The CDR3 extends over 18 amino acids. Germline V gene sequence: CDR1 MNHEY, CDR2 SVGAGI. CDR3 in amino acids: CASSYTRPKTGIGNEQYF. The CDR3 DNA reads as TGTGCCAGCAGTTACACCAGGCCCAAAACAGGGATTGGGAACGAGCAGTACTTC.